A single sample is the source of the 30 T cell receptor beta chains below, sequenced in a study of radiation and T cells in renal cell carcinoma. Sample time point: blood 2 weeks post-SBRT. Specified treatment: 15 Gy SBRT to primary tumor, nephrectomy 4 weeks later. Some clones are missing from TCRdb's copy, which holds only in-frame ones; the method was immunoSEQ multiplex PCR. The top ten hold under 2.5% of the sample, which has around 120,000 clones, 70% to 90% seen once. The specimen comprised blood, sampled from a patient whose treatment included radiotherapy and nephrectomy. The receptor set was obtained from a woman in her sixties or seventies with renal cell carcinoma.

A few counts support this clone. The chain recombines TRBV19 with TRBJ2-6; perhaps TRBD1 as D (5 bases). Germline V CDR1 and CDR2: LNHDA, SQIVND (reference sequence). The V end was cut by 10 bases, the J end by 11 bases, with 18 bases between. The CDR3 runs 13 residues. Here the CDR3 DNA reads TGTGCCACCGCAACAGGTTCCGTCCACGTCCTGACTTTC. It yields the protein CATATGSVHVLTF.

The rearrangement links TRBV18 to TRBJ1-1, with D unresolved. CDR3 length equals 14 residues. V was shortened by 8 bases and J by 5 bases, with 18 bases between the two germline ends. Germline lookup yields CDR1 KGHSH and CDR2 LQKENI. CDR3 region: CASDQPGVRTEAFF. CDR3 DNA sequence: TGTGCCAGCGACCAGCCCGGGGTTCGTACTGAAGCTTTCTTT.

This chain connects TRBV13 to TRBJ2-7; D uncertain. CDR3 length equals 14 residues. The germline V gene encodes CDR1 PRHDT and CDR2 FYEKMQ (reference sequence). Trimming removed 0 bases at V and 3 bases at J, with 9 bases between. The chain's CDR3 is CASSLGAGFYEQYF. CDR3 DNA: TGTGCCAGCAGCTTAGGGGCCGGATTCTACGAGCAGTACTTC.

The rearrangement links TRBV7-2 to TRBJ2-7; tentative D call: TRBD2 (6 bases). CDR3 length: 14 amino acids. The V and J ends lost 3 bases and 0 bases respectively, with 9 bases between them. Looked up from germline, CDR1 is SGHTA and CDR2 is FQGNSA. CDR3 in amino acids: CASSFGRNSYEQYF. The CDR3 DNA sequence: TGTGCCAGCAGCTTCGGGAGAAACTCCTACGAGCAGTACTTC.

This rearrangement joins TRBV2 to TRBJ2-7; 8 nucleotides match TRBD2. Germline V gene sequence: CDR1 SNHLY, CDR2 FYNNEI. V was clipped by 4 bases and J by 3 bases; unmatched bases: 2. The CDR3 runs to 13 residues. The CDR3 here is CASSGSGSYEQYF. CDR3 DNA sequence: TGTGCCAGCAGTGGAAGCGGGAGCTACGAGCAGTACTTC.

There are a few counts of this clone. The genes are TRBV2 and TRBJ2-4; D is unresolved. This CDR3 has 10 residues. Germline values: CDR1 SNHLY, CDR2 FYNNEI. Trimming removed 2 bases from V and 7 bases from J, with 0 bases in between. CDR3 coding DNA: TGTGCCAGCAGTGAAAACATTCAGTACTTC. Translated: CASSENIQYF.

The chain employs TRBV9 and TRBJ2-4; perhaps TRBD1 as D (7 bases). CDR1 is SGDLS, CDR2 YYNGEE, per germline. CDR3 size: 17 residues. V was clipped by 0 bases and J by 1 base, with 14 bases between them. The CDR3 sequence is CASSVAGAGGAKNIQYF. The CDR3 region has the DNA TGTGCCAGCAGCGTAGCTGGAGCAGGGGGGGCCAAAAACATTCAGTACTTC.

V and J are TRBV30 and TRBJ2-5; D is undetermined. V dropped 1 base and J dropped 4 bases, with 7 bases sitting between them. Germline CDR1 is GTSNPN and CDR2 is SVGIG (reference sequence). This CDR3 is 12 amino acids long. CDR3 DNA sequence: TGTGCCTGGAGTGAACACAGAGAGACCCAGTACTTC. Translated, it gives CAWSEHRETQYF.

The chain carries TRBV7-9 and TRBJ2-5, with a weak D call TRBD1 (5 bases). The CDR3 covers 14 residues. With 5 bases removed from V and 2 bases from J, the gap between germline ends came to 12 bases. The germline CDR1 and CDR2 sequences are SEHNR and FQNEAQ (reference sequence). The CDR3 region has the DNA TGTGCCAGCAGCAGGGTGGGGCTTCAAGAGACCCAGTACTTC. It codes for CASSRVGLQETQYF.

The chain joins TRBV28 to TRBJ1-1, with D maybe TRBD1 (6 bases). V was trimmed by 6 bases and J by 4 bases, leaving 12 bases between them. Germline V gene lookup returns CDR1 MDHEN and CDR2 SYDVKM. This CDR3 spans 13 amino acids. The CDR3 coding sequence is TGTGCCAGCAGCTCCGGGACACGCACTGAAGCTTTCTTT. It codes for CASSSGTRTEAFF.

Here the CDR3 DNA reads TGTGCCAGCAGTTACCGAAGGACAGGGGCAGATACGCAGTATTTT. Translating gives CASSYRRTGADTQYF. The chain combines TRBV6-5 with TRBJ2-3; 9 positions agree with TRBD1. CDR1 and CDR2 (germline): MNHEY, SVGAGI. Trimming took 2 bases from V and 4 from J; bases not matched to a gene: 4. This CDR3 has 15 residues.

This chain joins TRBV6-6 and TRBJ1-1; D perhaps matches TRBD1 (6 bases). The CDR3 totals 12 residues. Trimming pared 7 bases from V and 10 bases from J, leaving 16 bases between. CDR1 MNHNY and CDR2 SVGAGI come from the germline V gene (reference sequence). DNA for the CDR3: TGTGCCAGCACTCCCGGAGCGGGGGCAGCTTTCTTT. Translated: CASTPGAGAAFF.

The gene calls are TRBV27 and TRBJ1-6; D unresolved. Trimming cost V 7 bases and J 9 bases, with 19 bases left between them. This CDR3 has 15 residues. Germline CDR1 is MNHEY and CDR2 is SMNVEV (reference sequence). CDR3 sequence: CASTHLPGRGSPLHF. In DNA form, the CDR3 reads TGTGCCAGCACTCACCTTCCCGGACGCGGTTCACCCCTCCACTTT.

This clone was seen only a few times. V and J are TRBV19 and TRBJ1-1, with no clear D. V lost 6 bases and J 1 base, leaving 15 bases between the germline ends. This CDR3 spans 15 amino acids. Germline V gene lookup returns CDR1 LNHDA and CDR2 SQIVND (reference sequence). As DNA, the CDR3 is TGTGCCAGTAGGACCAGTCTATGGGGGAACACTGAAGCTTTCTTT. As protein: CASRTSLWGNTEAFF.

Of note for this clone: One end of the junction is discordant with germline, which a read error may explain. The chain uses TRBV28 and TRBJ1-1; D may be TRBD1 (5 bases). Looked up from germline, CDR1 is MDHEN and CDR2 is SYDVKM. This CDR3 region has 11 residues. The CDR3 coding sequence is TGTGCCAGCAGCCGGGGGACTGAGGCTTTCTTT. Amino acids: CASSRGTEAFF.

The chain joins TRBV4-2 to TRBJ1-1, with D tentatively TRBD1 (5 bases). This CDR3 spans 18 amino acids. Germline CDR1 reads LGHNA; CDR2 reads YNFKEQ. V was cut by 1 base and J by 1 base, with 19 bases left in between. This chain's CDR3 is CASSQAAAVSGGNTEAFF. The CDR3 DNA reads as TGTGCCAGCAGCCAAGCCGCGGCGGTTTCGGGGGGGAACACTGAAGCTTTCTTT.

The genes are TRBV7-2 and TRBJ2-5; 7 positions match TRBD1. The CDR3 contains 15 residues. Germline V CDR1 and CDR2: SGHTA, FQGNSA. V lost 6 bases and J lost 2; bases outside the gene matches: 9. CDR3 in DNA: TGTGCCAGCAGACAAAGACAGGGCATTCAAGAGACCCAGTACTTC. It codes for CASRQRQGIQETQYF.

V gene TRBV10-3 combines with J gene TRBJ2-7; D ambiguous. CDR1 and CDR2 from the germline V gene are ENHRY and SYGVKD. This CDR3 spans 13 amino acids. V lost 0 bases and J 2 bases, leaving 5 bases between the germline ends. The CDR3 sequence: CAISESRAYEQYF. CDR3 nucleotide sequence: TGTGCCATCAGTGAGTCTAGGGCCTACGAGCAGTACTTC.

This chain uses TRBV19 with TRBJ2-4; D might be TRBD2 (6 bases). Germline-derived CDR1 and CDR2 are LNHDA and SQIVND (reference sequence). This CDR3 has 14 amino acids. Trimming pared 3 bases from V and 9 bases from J, leaving 15 bases between. The chain's CDR3 is CASSMGDSLSIQYF. CDR3 DNA: TGTGCCAGTAGTATGGGGGACTCCCTATCCATTCAGTACTTC.

The chain carries TRBV19 and TRBJ2-1; 9 bases map to TRBD2. There are 17 residues in the CDR3. Germline assignment: CDR1 LNHDA and CDR2 SQIVND (reference sequence). V shed 3 bases, J shed 10 bases, and the junction held 16 bases outside the gene matches. CDR3 protein: CASSIVGSSGKGGEQFF. The CDR3 nucleotides read TGTGCCAGTAGTATTGTCGGCTCTAGCGGGAAGGGGGGAGAGCAGTTCTTC.

The V gene is TRBV6-5, the J gene TRBJ1-3; the D is unclear. Germline CDR1 reads MNHEY; CDR2 reads SVGAGI. CDR3 length: 14 residues. Deletions cut 6 bases from V and 0 bases from J, with 9 bases between. The CDR3 is CASSPRYSGNTIYF. The CDR3 region has the DNA TGTGCCAGCAGCCCTAGATACTCTGGAAACACCATATATTTT.

The chain joins TRBV11-2 to TRBJ2-7; TRBD1 matches 7 bases. The CDR3 is made up of 15 amino acids. Germline assignment: CDR1 SGHAT and CDR2 FQNNGV. The J segment lost 5 bases and the V segment lost 0 bases, leaving 7 bases of the junction unmatched. The CDR3 sequence is CASSLDRQGVNEQYF. Here the CDR3 DNA reads TGTGCCAGCAGCTTAGATCGACAGGGTGTGAACGAGCAGTACTTC.

V gene TRBV5-4 combines with J gene TRBJ2-7; 8 positions agree with TRBD1. Looked up from germline, CDR1 is SGHNT and CDR2 is YYREEE (reference sequence). The J segment lost 0 bases and the V segment lost 1 base, leaving 0 bases of the junction unmatched. The CDR3 length is 14 residues. The DNA for the CDR3 is TGTGCCAGCAGCTTGCAGGGGGCCTCCTACGAGCAGTACTTC. This gives the protein CASSLQGASYEQYF.

The chain is built from TRBV19 and TRBJ2-1; D unclear. The CDR3 spans 15 residues. Germline V CDR1 and CDR2: LNHDA, SQIVND (reference sequence). V was cut by 7 bases and J by 0 bases, with 13 bases left in between. Written as DNA, the CDR3 is TGTGCCAGTAAGAGCCTCTCGAGCTCCTACAATGAGCAGTTCTTC. It specifies CASKSLSSSYNEQFF.

The chain carries TRBV7-9 and TRBJ2-3; 10 bases fit TRBD2. In germline, CDR1 is SEHNR, CDR2 FQNEAQ (reference sequence). This CDR3 is built from 16 residues. The V gene end was trimmed by 1 base and the J gene end by 0 bases; junction bases not matched to a gene: 1. Here the CDR3 DNA reads TGTGCCAGCAGCTTAGTACTAGCGGGGAGCACAGATACGCAGTATTTT. It specifies CASSLVLAGSTDTQYF.

V gene TRBV7-2 combines with J gene TRBJ1-1; tentative D call: TRBD1 (5 bases). The CDR3 runs 17 residues. V was shortened by 0 bases and J by 4 bases, with 18 bases between the two germline ends. CDR1 SGHTA and CDR2 FQGNSA come from the germline V gene. CDR3 region: CASSLAPQGLIGTEAFF. For the CDR3, the DNA is TGTGCCAGCAGCTTAGCCCCCCAGGGCTTAATAGGCACTGAAGCTTTCTTT. The entire variable domain, with the rest obtained from reference TRBV7-2 and TRBJ1-1, is as follows: GAGVSQSPSNKVTEKGKDVELRCDPISGHTALYWYRQSLGQGLEFLIYFQGNSAPDKSGLPSDRFSAERTGGSVSTLTIQRTQQEDSAVYLCASSLAPQGLIGTEAFFGQGTRLTVV.

The V gene is TRBV4-3, the J gene TRBJ2-2; D call uncertain. Trimming pared 0 bases from V and 7 bases from J, leaving 9 bases between. CDR3 length: 14 amino acids. Germline CDR1 is LGHNA and CDR2 is YSLEER. In nucleotides, the CDR3 is TGCGCCAGCAGCCAAGATACTCAAGGCGGGGAGCTGTTTTTT. The encoded protein is CASSQDTQGGELFF.

This clone has just a few counts. The chain joins TRBV7-2 to TRBJ1-3, with a weak D call TRBD1 (6 bases). Trimming removed 7 bases from V and 0 bases from J, with 16 bases in between. Germline CDR1 reads SGHTA; CDR2 reads FQGNSA. The CDR3 covers 16 residues. CDR3 DNA: TGTGCCAGCACTCCCCACAGGGCCTTCTCTGGAAACACCATATATTTT. Residues: CASTPHRAFSGNTIYF.

CDR3 nucleotides: TGCGCCAGCAGCTTGGGGAAAGGGAGGGCCGATAATGAGCAGTTCTTC. Protein product: CASSLGKGRADNEQFF. J is TRBJ2-1 and V is TRBV5-1, with 7 nucleotides matching TRBD2. Unmatched junction bases numbered 10, after V lost 0 bases and J lost 7 bases. Per germline, CDR1 SGHRS and CDR2 YFSETQ. This CDR3 spans 16 amino acids.

The chain combines TRBV2 with TRBJ1-2, with TRBD1 matching 11 bases. The J segment lost 3 bases and the V segment lost 6 bases, leaving 3 bases of the junction unmatched. This CDR3 contains 14 residues. Germline V gives CDR1 SNHLY, CDR2 FYNNEI. CDR3 DNA sequence: TGTGCCAGCAGCCGGACAGGGGGCGACTATGGCTACACCTTC. Residues: CASSRTGGDYGYTF.